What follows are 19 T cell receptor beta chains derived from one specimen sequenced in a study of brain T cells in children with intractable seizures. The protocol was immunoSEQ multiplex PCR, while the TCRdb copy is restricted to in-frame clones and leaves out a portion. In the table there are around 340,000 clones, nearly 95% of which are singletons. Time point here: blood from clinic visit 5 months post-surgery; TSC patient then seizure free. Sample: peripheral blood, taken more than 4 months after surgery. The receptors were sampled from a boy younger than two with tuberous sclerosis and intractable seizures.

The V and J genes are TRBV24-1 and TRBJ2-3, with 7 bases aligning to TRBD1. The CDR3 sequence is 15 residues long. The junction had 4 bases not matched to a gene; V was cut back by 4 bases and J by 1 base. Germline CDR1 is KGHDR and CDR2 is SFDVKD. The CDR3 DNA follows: TGTGCCACCAGTGACACCGGGACAGGCACAGATACGCAGTATTTT. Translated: CATSDTGTGTDTQYF.

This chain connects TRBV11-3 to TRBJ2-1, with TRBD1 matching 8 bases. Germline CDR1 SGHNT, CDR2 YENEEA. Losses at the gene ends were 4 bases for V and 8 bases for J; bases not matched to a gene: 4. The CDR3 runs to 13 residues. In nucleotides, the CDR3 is TGTGCCAGCAGCTCTCAGGGGGCCCATGAGCAGTTCTTC. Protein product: CASSSQGAHEQFF.

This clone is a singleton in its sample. CDR3 sequence (DNA): TGTGCCAGCGGGACGGGTGCAACCTCTGGAAACACCATATATTTT. Amino acids: CASGTGATSGNTIYF. The gene calls are TRBV6-5 and TRBJ1-3; D may be TRBD1 (5 bases). From germline, CDR1 is MNHEY and CDR2 SVGAGI. CDR3 size: 15 residues. The V gene lost 8 bases and the J gene lost 0 bases, with 14 bases spanning the gap.

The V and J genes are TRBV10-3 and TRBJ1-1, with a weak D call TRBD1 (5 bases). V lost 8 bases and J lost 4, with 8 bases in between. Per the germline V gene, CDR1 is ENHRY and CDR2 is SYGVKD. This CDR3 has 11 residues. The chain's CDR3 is CAIGHSTEAFF. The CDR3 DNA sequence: TGTGCCATCGGACACAGCACTGAAGCTTTCTTT.

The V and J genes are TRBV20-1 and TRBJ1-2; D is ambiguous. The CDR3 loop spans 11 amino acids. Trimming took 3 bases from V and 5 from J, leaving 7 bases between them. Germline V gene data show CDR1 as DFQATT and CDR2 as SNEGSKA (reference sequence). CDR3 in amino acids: CSASNRYGYTF. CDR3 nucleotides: TGCAGTGCTAGTAACCGTTATGGCTACACCTTC.

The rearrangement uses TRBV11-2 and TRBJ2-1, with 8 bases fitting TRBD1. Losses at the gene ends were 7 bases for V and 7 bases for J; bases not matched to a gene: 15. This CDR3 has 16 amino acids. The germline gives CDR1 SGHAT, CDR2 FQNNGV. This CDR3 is CASTPFSLYRGNEQFF. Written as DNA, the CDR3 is TGTGCCAGCACCCCATTTTCTCTATACAGGGGGAATGAGCAGTTCTTC.

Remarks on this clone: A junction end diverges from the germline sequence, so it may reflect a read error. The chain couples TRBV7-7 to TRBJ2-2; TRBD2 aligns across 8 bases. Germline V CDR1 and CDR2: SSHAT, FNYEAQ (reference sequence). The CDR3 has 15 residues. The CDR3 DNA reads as TGTGCTAGCAGCACAAAGCCGGGGGGGACCGGGGAGCTGTTTTTT. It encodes CASSTKPGGTGELFF.

CDR3 bases: TGTGCCAGCAGCTTAGGGACTAGGGTAGAGACCCAGTACTTC. This translates into CASSLGTRVETQYF. This chain joins TRBV7-2 and TRBJ2-5; 7 bases match TRBD2. Germline CDR1 SGHTA, CDR2 FQGNSA. This CDR3 comprises 14 residues. J gave up 4 bases and V 1 base, and 3 bases lay outside the gene matches.

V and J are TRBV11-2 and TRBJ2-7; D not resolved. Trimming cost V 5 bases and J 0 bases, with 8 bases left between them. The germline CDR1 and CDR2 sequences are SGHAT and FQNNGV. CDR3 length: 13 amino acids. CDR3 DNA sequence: TGTGCCAGCAGCCACTCGGGCTCCTACGAGCAGTACTTC. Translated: CASSHSGSYEQYF.

CDR3 in DNA: TGTGCCAGCAGCCTCGGGACTAGCGGGGGGTCCCAAGAGACCCAGTACTTC. Residues: CASSLGTSGGSQETQYF. The genes are TRBV11-3 and TRBJ2-5, with 15 bases identical to TRBD2. CDR1 and CDR2 (germline): SGHNT, YENEEA. The trim removed 5 bases at V and 1 base at J, leaving 5 bases unmatched. This CDR3 region has 17 residues.

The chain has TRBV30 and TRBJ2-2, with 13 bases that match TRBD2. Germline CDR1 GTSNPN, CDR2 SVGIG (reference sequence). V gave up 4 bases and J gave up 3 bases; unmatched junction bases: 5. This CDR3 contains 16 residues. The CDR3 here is CAWTPGLAGDTGELFF. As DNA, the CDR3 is TGTGCCTGGACCCCAGGACTAGCGGGAGACACCGGGGAGCTGTTTTTT. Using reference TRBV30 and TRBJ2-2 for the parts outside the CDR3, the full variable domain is SQTIHQWPATLVQPVGSPLSLECTVEGTSNPNLYWYRQAAGRGLQLLFYSVGIGQISSEVPQNLSASRPQDRQFILSSKKLLLSDSGFYLCAWTPGLAGDTGELFFGEGSRLTVL.

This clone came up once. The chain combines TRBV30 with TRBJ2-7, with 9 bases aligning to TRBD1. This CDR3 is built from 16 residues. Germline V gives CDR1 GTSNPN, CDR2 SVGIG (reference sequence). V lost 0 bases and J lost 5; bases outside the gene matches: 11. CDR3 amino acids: CAWSVDWGQGGDEQYF. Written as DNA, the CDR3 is TGTGCCTGGAGTGTAGATTGGGGACAGGGAGGGGACGAGCAGTACTTC.

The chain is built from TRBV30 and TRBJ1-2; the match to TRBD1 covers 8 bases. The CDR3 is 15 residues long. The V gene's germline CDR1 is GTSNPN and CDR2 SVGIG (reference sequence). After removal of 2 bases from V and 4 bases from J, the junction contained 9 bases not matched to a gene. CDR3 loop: CAWSNRDRRTYGYTF. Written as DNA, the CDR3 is TGTGCCTGGAGTAACCGGGACAGGAGGACCTATGGCTACACCTTC.

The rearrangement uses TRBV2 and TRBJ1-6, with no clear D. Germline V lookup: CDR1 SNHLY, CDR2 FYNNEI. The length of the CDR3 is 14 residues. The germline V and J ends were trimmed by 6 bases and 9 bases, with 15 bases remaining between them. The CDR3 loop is CASSPYLYGSPLHF. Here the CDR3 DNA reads TGTGCCAGCAGCCCCTACCTCTATGGTTCACCCCTCCACTTT.

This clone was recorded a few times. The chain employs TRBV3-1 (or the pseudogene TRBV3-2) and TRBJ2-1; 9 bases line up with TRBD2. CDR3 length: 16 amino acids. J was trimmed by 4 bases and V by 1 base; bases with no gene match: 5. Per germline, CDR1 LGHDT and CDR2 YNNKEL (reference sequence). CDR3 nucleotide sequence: TGTGCCAGCAGCCAAGCCCCTAGCGGGGCGTACAATGAGCAGTTCTTC. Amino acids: CASSQAPSGAYNEQFF.

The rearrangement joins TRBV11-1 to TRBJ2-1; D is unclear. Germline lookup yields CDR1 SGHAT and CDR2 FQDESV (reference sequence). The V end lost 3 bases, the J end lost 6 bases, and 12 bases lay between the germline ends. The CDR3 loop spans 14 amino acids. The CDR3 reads CASSFWSRTNEQFF. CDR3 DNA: TGTGCCAGCAGCTTTTGGTCGCGGACCAATGAGCAGTTCTTC.

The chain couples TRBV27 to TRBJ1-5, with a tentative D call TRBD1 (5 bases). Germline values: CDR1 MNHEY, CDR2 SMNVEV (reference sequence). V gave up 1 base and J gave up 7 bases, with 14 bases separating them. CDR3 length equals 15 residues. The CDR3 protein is CASSLLGGVGQPQHF. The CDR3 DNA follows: TGTGCCAGCAGTTTATTGGGGGGGGTGGGCCAGCCCCAGCATTTT.

CDR3 DNA sequence: TGCGCCAGCAGAGGACAGGGGTTGGCAGATACGCAGTATTTT. This gives the protein CASRGQGLADTQYF. The rearrangement links TRBV5-1 to TRBJ2-3; 9 bases align to TRBD1. This CDR3 has 14 amino acids. CDR1 is SGHRS, CDR2 YFSETQ, per germline. V was clipped by 5 bases and J by 4 bases; unmatched bases: 5. Complete variable domain (other parts from reference TRBV5-1 and TRBJ2-3): KAGVTQTPRYLIKTRGQQVTLSCSPISGHRSVSWYQQTPGQGLQFLFEYFSETQRNKGNFPGRFSGRQFSNSRSEMNVSTLELGDSALYLCASRGQGLADTQYFGPGTRLTVL.

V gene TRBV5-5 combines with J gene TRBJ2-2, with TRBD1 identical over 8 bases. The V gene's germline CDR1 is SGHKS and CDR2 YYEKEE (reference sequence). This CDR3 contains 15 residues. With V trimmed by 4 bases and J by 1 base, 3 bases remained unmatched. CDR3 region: CASSPGTGNTGELFF. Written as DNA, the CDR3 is TGTGCCAGCAGCCCCGGGACAGGGAACACCGGGGAGCTGTTTTTT.